This T cell receptor (beta chain) was recorded in a study of OX40 agonist ivuxolimab in advanced cancers. For the study at large: The dose-escalation group included hepatocellular carcinoma, melanoma, renal cell carcinoma and head and neck cancer. General study results and limits: Among T cells, CD8+ cells averaged more expanded clones than CD4+ cells. Within 6 weeks, CD4+ and CD8+ blood T cells expanded clonally at 0.1 to 3.0 mg/kg.

The CDR3 consists of 12 residues. Germline V CDR1 and CDR2: LNHDA, SQIVND (reference sequence). Trimming cost V 3 bases and J 8 bases, with 10 bases left between them. Points on this clone: Antigen: not known.

Profiling relied on immunoSEQ multiplex PCR, and the TCRdb table lists in-frame clones only, not all of them. The table lists about 97,000 clones, 86% of them singletons, with more than 5% in the top ten. This chain connects TRBV19 to TRBJ1-2; D call uncertain. Specimen: CD4+ or CD8+ T cells sorted from blood, collected in a trial of the OX40 agonist ivuxolimab. The origin of this receptor is an adult with an advanced solid tumor such as melanoma, head and neck, liver or kidney cancer. The DNA for the CDR3 is TGTGCCAGTAGTATGGGATTTGACGGCTACACCTTC. Its protein is CASSMGFDGYTF.